These 14 T cell receptor beta chains were sequenced from one sample in a study of T-cell reconstitution after alpha-beta-depleted transplantation in children. Preparation of the TCRbeta library involved a method that used unique molecular identifiers. TCRdb used MiXCR to reprocess the PCR reads, holding one entry per CDR3 protein. The profile shows about 600,000 distinct CDR3 sequences, roughly a tenth of them singletons. Sample: PBMCs from the stem cell graft donor, taken from the stem cell graft. These TCRs come from a human donor who donated a stem cell graft to a child with acute myeloid leukemia.

This clonotype has a count of ten or more. V is TRBV14 and J is TRBJ2-7; D is perhaps TRBD2 (6 bases). The V gene's germline CDR1 is SGHDN and CDR2 FVKESK. V was trimmed by 3 bases and J by 1 base, leaving 7 bases between them. The CDR3 consists of 13 residues. The CDR3 is CASSQGLSYEQYF. CDR3 DNA: TGTGCCAGCAGCCAGGGACTGTCCTACGAGCAGTACTTC.

This clonotype was seen a handful of times. The chain combines TRBV12-3 or TRBV12-4 with TRBJ1-2; TRBD1 might be the D (5 bases). V was clipped by 3 bases and J by 6 bases, with 11 bases between them. The CDR3 totals 13 residues. The CDR3 coding sequence is TGTGCCAGCAGTTTTCGGGGGAGCCATGGCTACACCTTC. Its translation: CASSFRGSHGYTF.

Only a few counts were recorded for this clonotype. The chain combines TRBV6-1 with TRBJ1-1; unclear D gene. The CDR3 consists of 14 residues. Looked up from germline, CDR1 is MNHNS and CDR2 is SASEGT. The V gene lost 5 bases and the J gene lost 1 base, with 11 bases spanning the gap. The CDR3 is CASSLDTPNTEAFF. DNA of the CDR3: TGTGCCAGCAGTCTTGACACCCCGAACACTGAAGCTTTCTTT.

This clonotype was seen only a few times. CDR3 bases: TGCAGTGCTAAGGTTGGGAGTGGTACCGGGGAGCTGTTTTTT. It encodes CSAKVGSGTGELFF. This rearrangement joins TRBV20-1 to TRBJ2-2, with D tentatively TRBD2 (5 bases). Trimming stripped 4 bases from V and 5 bases from J, with 14 bases between. Germline CDR1 reads DFQATT; CDR2 reads SNEGSKA (reference sequence). CDR3 length: 14 residues.

This clonotype appeared a few times. The chain links TRBV15 to TRBJ1-2, with D unclear. CDR1 and CDR2 (germline): LNHNV, YYDKDF (reference sequence). The CDR3 covers 12 residues. Trimming removed 1 base from V and 6 bases from J, with 6 bases in between. DNA of the CDR3: TGTGCCACCAGCAGAGTCGGAAATGGCTACACCTTC. It translates to CATSRVGNGYTF. The complete variable domain, with remaining parts taken from reference TRBV15 and TRBJ1-2, reads DAMVIQNPRYQVTQFGKPVTLSCSQTLNHNVMYWYQQKSSQAPKLLFHYYDKDFNNEADTPDNFQSRRPNTSFCFLDIRSPGLGDTAMYLCATSRVGNGYTFGSGTRLTVV.

This clonotype was counted a few times. The chain couples TRBV5-1 to TRBJ2-1; 9 bases are shared with TRBD2. Germline CDR1 SGHRS, CDR2 YFSETQ. The CDR3 contains 19 residues. J was trimmed by 4 bases and V by 0 bases; bases with no gene match: 14. CDR3 protein: CASSLVVAGGPFAYNEQFF. CDR3 bases: TGCGCCAGCAGCTTGGTAGTCGCGGGAGGGCCATTCGCATACAATGAGCAGTTCTTC. The variable domain in full, with the rest retrieved from reference TRBV5-1 and TRBJ2-1, is KAGVTQTPRYLIKTRGQQVTLSCSPISGHRSVSWYQQTPGQGLQFLFEYFSETQRNKGNFPGRFSGRQFSNSRSEMNVSTLELGDSALYLCASSLVVAGGPFAYNEQFFGPGTRLTVL.

The chain recombines TRBV6-5 with TRBJ2-3, with 10 bases matching TRBD2. V shed 2 bases and J 2 bases; nucleotides not matched to a gene: 13. This CDR3 has 19 amino acids. Germline V gene sequence: CDR1 MNHEY, CDR2 SVGAGI. This chain's CDR3 is CASSYSKGSSGSPTDTQYF. The CDR3 nucleotides are TGTGCCAGCAGTTACAGTAAAGGGTCTAGCGGGAGCCCCACAGATACGCAGTATTTT.

This chain links TRBV10-3 with TRBJ2-7; possible D gene TRBD2, 5 bases. The V gene's germline CDR1 is ENHRY and CDR2 SYGVKD. Trimming cost V 6 bases and J 2 bases, with 11 bases left between them. This CDR3 region has 13 residues. The CDR3 loop reads CAISGTRPYEQYF. CDR3 DNA sequence: TGTGCCATCAGCGGAACTAGGCCCTACGAGCAGTACTTC.

The V and J genes are TRBV19 and TRBJ2-1, with TRBD2 as a possible D gene (7 bases). This CDR3 has 14 amino acids. CDR1 and CDR2 (germline): LNHDA, SQIVND (reference sequence). Trimming took 7 bases from V and 7 from J, leaving 17 bases between them. The CDR3 sequence: CASNPQGGGNEQFF. CDR3 bases: TGTGCCAGTAACCCCCAAGGGGGAGGGAATGAGCAGTTCTTC.

The rearrangement joins TRBV20-1 to TRBJ1-6, with 7 positions matching TRBD1. With V trimmed by 5 bases and J by 6 bases, 4 bases remained unmatched. In germline, CDR1 is DFQATT, CDR2 SNEGSKA (reference sequence). This CDR3 comprises 13 residues. In DNA, the CDR3 is TGCAGTGCTCCCCGGGACAGTAATTCACCCCTCCACTTT. Its protein is CSAPRDSNSPLHF.

This sequence joins TRBV28 and TRBJ2-5; D is possibly TRBD2 (5 bases). Germline V gives CDR1 MDHEN, CDR2 SYDVKM. V lost 4 bases and J lost 3, with 12 bases in between. The CDR3 contains 14 residues. The CDR3 DNA reads TGTGCCAGCAGTTCTATAGGAGGAGAAGAGACCCAGTACTTC. Its protein is CASSSIGGEETQYF.

There are a few counts of this clonotype. The chain recombines TRBV20-1 with TRBJ2-3; the D gene is possibly TRBD1 (5 bases). The CDR3 is made up of 15 amino acids. The germline V gene has CDR1 DFQATT and CDR2 SNEGSKA (reference sequence). Trimming shortened V by 1 base and J by 3 bases, and 14 bases separated the two germline ends. The CDR3 spells CSARAGSSLTDTQYF. The CDR3 bases are TGCAGTGCTAGAGCAGGGTCTAGTCTTACAGATACGCAGTATTTT.

The chain uses TRBV5-1 and TRBJ1-3, with 8 bases fitting TRBD1. Germline CDR1 SGHRS, CDR2 YFSETQ. The junction had 4 bases not matched to a gene; V was cut back by 3 bases and J by 8 bases. This CDR3 contains 13 residues. This chain's CDR3 is CASSSGGRDTIYF. In nucleotides, the CDR3 is TGCGCCAGCAGCTCAGGGGGCCGGGACACCATATATTTT.

The chain combines TRBV7-8 with TRBJ1-1, with TRBD1 identical over 11 bases. The CDR3 has 15 amino acids. J lost 5 bases, V lost 4 bases, and 6 bases had no gene match. Germline CDR1 reads SGHVS; CDR2 reads FQNEAQ. Written as DNA, the CDR3 is TGTGCCAGCAGCTGGTCGGGACAGGGGGGGACTGAAGCTTTCTTT. It codes for CASSWSGQGGTEAFF.